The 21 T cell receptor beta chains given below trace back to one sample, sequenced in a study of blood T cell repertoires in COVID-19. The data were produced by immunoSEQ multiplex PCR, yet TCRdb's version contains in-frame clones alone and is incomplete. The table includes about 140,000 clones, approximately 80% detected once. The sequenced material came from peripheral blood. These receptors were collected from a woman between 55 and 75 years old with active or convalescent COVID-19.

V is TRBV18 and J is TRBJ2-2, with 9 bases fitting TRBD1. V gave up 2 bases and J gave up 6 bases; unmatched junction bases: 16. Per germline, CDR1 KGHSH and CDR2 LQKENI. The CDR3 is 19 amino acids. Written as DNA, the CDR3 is TGTGCCAGCTCACCAACCGGGACAGGGAGATTTGGAGGCGCCGGGGAGCTGTTTTTT. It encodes CASSPTGTGRFGGAGELFF. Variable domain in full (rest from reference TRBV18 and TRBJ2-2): NAGVMQNPRHLVRRRGQEARLRCSPMKGHSHVYWYRQLPEEGLKFMVYLQKENIIDESGMPKERFSAEFPKEGPSILRIQQVVRGDSAAYFCASSPTGTGRFGGAGELFFGEGSRLTVL.

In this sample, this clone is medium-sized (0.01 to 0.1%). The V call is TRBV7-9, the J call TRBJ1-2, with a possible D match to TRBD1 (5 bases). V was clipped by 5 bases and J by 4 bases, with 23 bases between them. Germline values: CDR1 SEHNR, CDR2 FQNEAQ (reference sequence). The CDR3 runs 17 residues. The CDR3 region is CASSQVDRAPVSYGYTF. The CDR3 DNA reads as TGTGCCAGCAGCCAGGTAGACAGAGCTCCCGTGAGCTATGGCTACACCTTC.

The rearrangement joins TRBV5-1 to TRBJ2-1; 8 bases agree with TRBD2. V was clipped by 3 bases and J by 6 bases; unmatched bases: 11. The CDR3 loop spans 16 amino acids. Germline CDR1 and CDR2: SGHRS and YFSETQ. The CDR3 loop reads CASSYYSGTSPNEQFF. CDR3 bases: TGCGCCAGCAGCTACTATTCCGGGACTAGTCCCAATGAGCAGTTCTTC.

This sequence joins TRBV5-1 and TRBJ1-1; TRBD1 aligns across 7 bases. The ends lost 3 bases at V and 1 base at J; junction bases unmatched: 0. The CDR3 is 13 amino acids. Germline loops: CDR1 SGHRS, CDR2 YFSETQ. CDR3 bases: TGCGCCAGCAGCTGGGACAGGAACACTGAAGCTTTCTTT. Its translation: CASSWDRNTEAFF.

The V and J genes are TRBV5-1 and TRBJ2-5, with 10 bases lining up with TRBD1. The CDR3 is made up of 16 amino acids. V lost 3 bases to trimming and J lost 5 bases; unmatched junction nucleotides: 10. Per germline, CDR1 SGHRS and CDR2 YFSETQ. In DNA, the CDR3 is TGCGCCAGCAGCTCGATAGGGACAGGGGAAGGGGAGACCCAGTACTTC. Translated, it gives CASSSIGTGEGETQYF.

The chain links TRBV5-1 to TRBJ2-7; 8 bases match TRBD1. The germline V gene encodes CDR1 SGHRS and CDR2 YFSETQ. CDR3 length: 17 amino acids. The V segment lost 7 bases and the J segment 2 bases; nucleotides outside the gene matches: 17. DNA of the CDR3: TGCGCCAGCGGAGCCAGGGGGCGACCACTACCTACCTACGAGCAGTACGTC. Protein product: CASGARGRPLPTYEQYV.

This CDR3 is CASSRTSGIYNEQFF. CDR3 bases: TGTGCCAGCAGCCGGACTAGCGGGATCTACAATGAGCAGTTCTTC. The V and J genes are TRBV7-2 and TRBJ2-1, with TRBD2 matching over 12 bases. Trimming removed 5 bases from V and 3 bases from J; junction bases left unmatched: 2. CDR1 SGHTA and CDR2 FQGNSA come from the germline V gene. The CDR3 contains 15 residues.

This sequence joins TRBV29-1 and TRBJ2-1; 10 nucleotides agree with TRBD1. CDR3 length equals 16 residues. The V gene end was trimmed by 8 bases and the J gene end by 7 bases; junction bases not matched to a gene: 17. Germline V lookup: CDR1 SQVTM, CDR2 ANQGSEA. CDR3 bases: TGCAGCTGCCTAGGACAGGGGGGGGAGCGATTTAATGAGCAGTTCTTC. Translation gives CSCLGQGGERFNEQFF.

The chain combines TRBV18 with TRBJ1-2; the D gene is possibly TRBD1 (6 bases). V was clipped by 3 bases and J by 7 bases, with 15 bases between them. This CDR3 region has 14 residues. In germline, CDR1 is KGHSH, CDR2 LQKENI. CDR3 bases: TGTGCCAGCTCACCCGAGGCAGGGGTGCGTGGCTACACCTTC. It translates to CASSPEAGVRGYTF.

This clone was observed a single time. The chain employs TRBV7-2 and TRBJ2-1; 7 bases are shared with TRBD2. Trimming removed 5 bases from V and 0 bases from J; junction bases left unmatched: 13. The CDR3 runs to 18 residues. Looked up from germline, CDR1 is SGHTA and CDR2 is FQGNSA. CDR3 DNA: TGTGCCAGCAGCCGCCGGCCCTCCGGGACTAACTCCTACAATGAGCAGTTCTTC. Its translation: CASSRRPSGTNSYNEQFF.

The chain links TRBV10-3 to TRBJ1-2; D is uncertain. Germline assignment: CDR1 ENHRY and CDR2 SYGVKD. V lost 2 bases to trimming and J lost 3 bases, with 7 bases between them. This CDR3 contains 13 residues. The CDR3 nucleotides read TGTGCCATCAGTGAGGTTCGAGACTATGGCTACACCTTC. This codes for CAISEVRDYGYTF.

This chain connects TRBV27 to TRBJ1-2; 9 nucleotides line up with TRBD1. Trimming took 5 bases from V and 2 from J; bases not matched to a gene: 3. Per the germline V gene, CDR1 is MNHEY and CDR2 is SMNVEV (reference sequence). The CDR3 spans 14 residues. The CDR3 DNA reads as TGTGCCAGCAGTACCGGGACAGGGAACTATGGCTACACCTTC. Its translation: CASSTGTGNYGYTF.

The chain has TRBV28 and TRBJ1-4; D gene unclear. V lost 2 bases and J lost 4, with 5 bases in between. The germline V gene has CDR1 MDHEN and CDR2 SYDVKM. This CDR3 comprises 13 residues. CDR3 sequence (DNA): TGTGCCAGCAGTTTACCCTTTAATGAAAAACTGTTTTTT. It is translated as CASSLPFNEKLFF.

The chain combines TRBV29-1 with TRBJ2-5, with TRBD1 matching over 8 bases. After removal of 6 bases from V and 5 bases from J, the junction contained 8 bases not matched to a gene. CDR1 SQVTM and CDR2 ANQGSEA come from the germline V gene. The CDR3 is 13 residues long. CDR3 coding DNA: TGCAGCGTACGAGGACAGGGTAGGGAGACCCAGTACTTC. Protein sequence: CSVRGQGRETQYF.

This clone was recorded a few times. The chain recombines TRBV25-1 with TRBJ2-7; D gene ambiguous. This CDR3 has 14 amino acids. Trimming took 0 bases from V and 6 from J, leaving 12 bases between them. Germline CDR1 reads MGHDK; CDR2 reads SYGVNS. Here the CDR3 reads CASSEYLEAAEQYF. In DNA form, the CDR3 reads TGTGCCAGCAGTGAATATCTTGAGGCAGCCGAGCAGTACTTC.

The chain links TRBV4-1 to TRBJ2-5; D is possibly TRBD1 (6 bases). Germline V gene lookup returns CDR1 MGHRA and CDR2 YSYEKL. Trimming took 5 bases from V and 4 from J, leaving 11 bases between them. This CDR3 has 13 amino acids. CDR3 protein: CASSAQGSETQYF. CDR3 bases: TGCGCCAGCAGCGCACAGGGATCAGAGACCCAGTACTTC.

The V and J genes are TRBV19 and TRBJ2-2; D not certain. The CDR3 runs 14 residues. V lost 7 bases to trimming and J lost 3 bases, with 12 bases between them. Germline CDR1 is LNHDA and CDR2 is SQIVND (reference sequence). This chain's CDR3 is CASTPPVDTGELFF. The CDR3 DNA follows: TGTGCCAGTACCCCTCCGGTCGACACCGGGGAGCTGTTTTTT. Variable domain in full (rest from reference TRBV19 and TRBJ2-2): DGGITQSPKYLFRKEGQNVTLSCEQNLNHDAMYWYRQDPGQGLRLIYYSQIVNDFQKGDIAEGYSVSREKKESFPLTVTSAQKNPTAFYLCASTPPVDTGELFFGEGSRLTVL.

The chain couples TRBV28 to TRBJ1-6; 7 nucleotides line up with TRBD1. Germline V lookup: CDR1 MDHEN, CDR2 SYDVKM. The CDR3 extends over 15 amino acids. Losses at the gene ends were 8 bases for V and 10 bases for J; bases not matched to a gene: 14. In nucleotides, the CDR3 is TGTGCCAGCCTTCATTCGACAGGGTTAGAATCACCCCTCCACTTT. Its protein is CASLHSTGLESPLHF.

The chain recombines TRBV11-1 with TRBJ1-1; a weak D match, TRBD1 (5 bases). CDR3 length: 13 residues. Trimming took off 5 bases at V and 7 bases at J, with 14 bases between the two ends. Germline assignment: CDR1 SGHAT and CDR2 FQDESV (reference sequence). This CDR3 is CASSAGLLNEAFF. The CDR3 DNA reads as TGTGCCAGCAGCGCGGGACTTCTAAATGAAGCTTTCTTT.

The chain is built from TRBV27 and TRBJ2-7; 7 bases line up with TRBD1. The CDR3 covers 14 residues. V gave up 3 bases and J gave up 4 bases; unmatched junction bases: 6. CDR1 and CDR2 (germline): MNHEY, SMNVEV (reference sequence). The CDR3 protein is CASSFGDRLYEQYF. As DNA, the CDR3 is TGTGCCAGCAGTTTTGGGGACAGACTGTACGAGCAGTACTTC.

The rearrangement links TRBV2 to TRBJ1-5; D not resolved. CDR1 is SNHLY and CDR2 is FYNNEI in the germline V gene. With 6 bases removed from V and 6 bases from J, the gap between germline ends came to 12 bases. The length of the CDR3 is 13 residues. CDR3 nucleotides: TGTGCCAGCAGGGGGAGGAATAGTCAGCCCCAGCATTTT. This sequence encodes CASRGRNSQPQHF.